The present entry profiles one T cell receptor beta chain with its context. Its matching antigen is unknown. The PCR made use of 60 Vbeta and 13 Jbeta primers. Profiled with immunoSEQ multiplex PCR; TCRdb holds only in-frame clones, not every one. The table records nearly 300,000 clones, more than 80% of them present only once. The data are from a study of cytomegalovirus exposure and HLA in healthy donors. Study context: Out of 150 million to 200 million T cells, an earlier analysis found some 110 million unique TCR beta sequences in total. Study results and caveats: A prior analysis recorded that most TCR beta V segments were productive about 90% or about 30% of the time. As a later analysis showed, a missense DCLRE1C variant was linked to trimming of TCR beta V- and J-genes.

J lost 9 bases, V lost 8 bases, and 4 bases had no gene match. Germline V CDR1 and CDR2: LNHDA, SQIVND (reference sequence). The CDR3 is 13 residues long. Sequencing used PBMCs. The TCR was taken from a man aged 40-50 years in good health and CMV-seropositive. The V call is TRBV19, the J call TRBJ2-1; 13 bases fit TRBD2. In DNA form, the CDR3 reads TGTGCCAGTCAGACTAGCGGGAGGAGTGAGCAGTTCTTC. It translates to CASQTSGRSEQFF.